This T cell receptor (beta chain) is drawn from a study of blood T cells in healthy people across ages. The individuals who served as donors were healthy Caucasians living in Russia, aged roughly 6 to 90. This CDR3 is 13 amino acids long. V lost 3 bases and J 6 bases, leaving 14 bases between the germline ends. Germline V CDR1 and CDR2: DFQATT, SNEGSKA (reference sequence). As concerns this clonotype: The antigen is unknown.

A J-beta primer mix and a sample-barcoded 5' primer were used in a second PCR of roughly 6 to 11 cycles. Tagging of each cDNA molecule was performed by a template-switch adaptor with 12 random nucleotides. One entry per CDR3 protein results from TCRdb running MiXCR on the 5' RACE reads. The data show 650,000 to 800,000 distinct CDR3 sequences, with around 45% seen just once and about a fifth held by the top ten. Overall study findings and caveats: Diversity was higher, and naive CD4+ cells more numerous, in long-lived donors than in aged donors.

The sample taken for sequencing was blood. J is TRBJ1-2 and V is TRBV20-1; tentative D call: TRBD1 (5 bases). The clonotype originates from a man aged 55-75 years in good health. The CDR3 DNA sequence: TGCAGTGCTAGGATACAGGTGGTGGATGGCTACACCTTC. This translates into CSARIQVVDGYTF.